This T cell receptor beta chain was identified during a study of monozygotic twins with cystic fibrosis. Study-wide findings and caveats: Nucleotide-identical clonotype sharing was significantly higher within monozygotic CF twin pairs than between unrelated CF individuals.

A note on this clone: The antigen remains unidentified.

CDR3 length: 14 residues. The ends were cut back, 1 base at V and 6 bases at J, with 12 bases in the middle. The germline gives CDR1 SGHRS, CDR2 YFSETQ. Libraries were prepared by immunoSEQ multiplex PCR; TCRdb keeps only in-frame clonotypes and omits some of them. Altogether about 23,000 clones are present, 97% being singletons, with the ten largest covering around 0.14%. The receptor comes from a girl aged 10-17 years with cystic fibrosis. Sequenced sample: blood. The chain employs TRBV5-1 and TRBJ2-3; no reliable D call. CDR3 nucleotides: TGCGCCAGCAGCTTGAACCCGGGTATTGATACGCAGTATTTT. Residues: CASSLNPGIDTQYF.